This TCR beta chain was recovered during a study of blood T cell repertoires in COVID-19. Trimming took 6 bases from V and 5 from J; bases not matched to a gene: 3. CDR1 is MNHEY, CDR2 SVGAGI, per germline. This CDR3 region has 12 residues. Sequenced by immunoSEQ multiplex PCR; TCRdb stores in-frame clones only, minus some. Here the sample spans 250,000 to 350,000 clones, about 80% being singletons. Seattle patients were enrolled while actively infected and followed longitudinally. This sequence was found in a person aged 65-85 years with COVID-19, enrolled during active disease. Sequencing was carried out using peripheral blood. This rearrangement joins TRBV6-5 to TRBJ2-7, with 8 nucleotides matching TRBD1. The CDR3 region is CASSGQGHEQYF. CDR3 nucleotides: TGTGCCAGCAGCGGACAGGGCCACGAGCAGTACTTC.